These 7 T cell receptor beta chains came from one sample sequenced in a study of blood T cell repertoires in COVID-19. Here immunoSEQ multiplex PCR was the method, and the copy in TCRdb shows in-frame clones only, minus some. The table shows about 76,000 clones, with 70% to 75% occurring only once. Sequenced: peripheral blood. Receptors originate from a man aged 65 to 85 with acute or convalescent COVID-19.

The gene calls are TRBV9 and TRBJ1-1; the match to TRBD1 covers 9 bases. The CDR3 spans 16 residues. Trimming took 0 bases from V and 4 from J; bases not matched to a gene: 7. Germline CDR1 is SGDLS and CDR2 is YYNGEE. CDR3 in DNA: TGTGCCAGCAGCGTAGCCATCACAGGGGGCTCCACTGAAGCTTTCTTT. This encodes CASSVAITGGSTEAFF.

This clone was observed a handful of times. V and J are TRBV28 and TRBJ2-4, with 7 bases lining up with TRBD1. The length of the CDR3 is 13 residues. V trimming: 3 bases; J trimming: 6 bases; junction bases outside the gene matches: 2. CDR1 MDHEN and CDR2 SYDVKM come from the germline V gene. CDR3 protein: CASSFGDRNIQYF. The CDR3 region has the DNA TGTGCCAGCAGTTTCGGGGACAGAAACATTCAGTACTTC.

The V and J genes are TRBV7-9 and TRBJ1-5, with 7 bases matching TRBD1. The CDR3 has 15 amino acids. V shed 1 base, J shed 4 bases, and the junction held 4 bases outside the gene matches. In germline, CDR1 is SEHNR, CDR2 FQNEAQ (reference sequence). The CDR3 sequence is CASSLGTGGNQPQHF. CDR3 nucleotides: TGTGCCAGCAGCTTAGGGACAGGAGGGAATCAGCCCCAGCATTTT.

The V gene is TRBV27, the J gene TRBJ2-7; 12 positions match TRBD1. Germline trimming cut 3 bases from V and 6 bases from J; bases unmatched to any gene: 3. The length of the CDR3 is 14 residues. Germline CDR1 reads MNHEY; CDR2 reads SMNVEV (reference sequence). This chain's CDR3 is CASSFGTGGSEQYF. The CDR3 bases are TGTGCCAGCAGTTTCGGGACAGGGGGCTCCGAGCAGTACTTC.

In the case of this clone: One end of the junction does not line up with germline, which may come from a read error. V gene TRBV7-3 combines with J gene TRBJ2-5; 14 bases agree with TRBD2. Per germline, CDR1 SGHTA and CDR2 FQGTGA. This CDR3 is built from 14 residues. The CDR3: CASSPGLAGEAPHF. In nucleotides, the CDR3 is TGTGCCAGCAGCCCGGGACTAGCGGGAGAGGCTCCCCACTTC.

The rearrangement uses TRBV3-1 (or the pseudogene TRBV3-2) and TRBJ1-2; TRBD1 might be the D (6 bases). V gave up 0 bases and J gave up 2 bases, with 16 bases separating them. This CDR3 contains 17 residues. Germline assignment: CDR1 LGHDT and CDR2 YNNKEL (reference sequence). In DNA form, the CDR3 reads TGTGCCAGCAGCCAAGATTTGGCGGGGGCGCAAAACTATGGCTACACCTTC. It encodes CASSQDLAGAQNYGYTF.

This clone was seen a single time. The chain joins TRBV7-2 to TRBJ1-5; 8 nucleotides line up with TRBD1. The germline gives CDR1 SGHTA, CDR2 FQGNSA. CDR3 length: 17 amino acids. Losses at the gene ends were 4 bases for V and 4 bases for J; bases not matched to a gene: 12. The CDR3 loop is CASSYGGAGGRNQPQHF. CDR3 sequence (DNA): TGTGCCAGCAGCTACGGAGGTGCAGGGGGCCGTAATCAGCCCCAGCATTTT.